This T cell receptor (beta chain) was recorded in a study of control samples from healthy donors and cancer patients (dated by TCRdb to 2018 to 2021). The library was built by means of the immunoSEQ multiplex PCR assay. Imported from immuneACCESS, the table was reduced by TCRdb to in-frame sequences with V and J called. These copies leave out some clones; in studies compared against another copy, an unresolved V gene accounts for under half, and the cause of the remainder is not known. The sample table lists more than 95,000 clones, over 75% of them with a count of one. Jointly, the top ten make up roughly 2% of the sample. Including cysteine and phenylalanine, the CDR3 has 16 amino acids. The sequence is cut down to CDR3 DNA, 48 bases in frame from base 1. For CDR1 and CDR2, the germline V gene lists MDHEN and SYDVKM. V is reduced by 5 bases and J by 2 bases, leaving a spacing of 16 bases between them.

Regarding this clone: Its recognized antigen is unknown. No per-base quality is available; no much larger clone lies one base away.

The sequenced sample was blood. The chain joins TRBV28 to TRBJ2-4, with TRBD2 tentatively as D gene (5 bases match). The receptor was isolated from a man aged 18 to 29 in good health. In nucleotide form, the sequence is TGTGCCAGCAGTCCAGCTGGGAGCGTACCCAAAAACATTCAGTACTTC. It encodes CASSPAGSVPKNIQYF.